This is a list of T cell receptor beta chains from one sample in a study of CD8+ T cells in alopecia areata. Profiled with immunoSEQ multiplex PCR; TCRdb holds only in-frame clones, not every one. This sample has approximately 220,000 clones, with around two fifths found just once. The specimen was CD4+ T cells sorted from blood, collected at approximately week 31, from a patient treated with tofacitinib. These receptors originate from a human donor with alopecia areata. CDR3s leave out the opening cysteine and the closing phenylalanine or tryptophan. A clone size is listed for some rows: how often the clone was seen (once, few, many), or a class if it is expanded.

CDR3 length: 14; V gene: TRBV7-9; J gene: TRBJ1-2; clone size: .; CDR3 protein: ASSRAGQAANYGCT
CDR3 length: 15; V gene: TRBV25-1; J gene: TRBJ1-3; clone size: few; CDR3 protein: ASSEKGAFRSGNTIY
CDR3 length: 12; V gene: TRBV11-2; J gene: TRBJ2-3; clone size: .; CDR3 protein: ASSFGLAGDTQY
CDR3 length: 12; V gene: TRBV11-2; J gene: TRBJ1-6; clone size: .; CDR3 protein: ASSSPGQGPPLH
CDR3 length: 14; V gene: TRBV11-2; J gene: TRBJ1-1; clone size: few; CDR3 protein: ASSQGNRAGGTEAF
CDR3 length: 10; V gene: TRBV7-6; J gene: TRBJ2-3; clone size: few; CDR3 protein: ASSLEGDTQY
CDR3 length: 16; V gene: TRBV11-2; J gene: TRBJ2-6; clone size: many; CDR3 protein: ASSPGRGRSSGANVLT
CDR3 length: 13; V gene: TRBV7-2; J gene: TRBJ2-1; clone size: .; CDR3 protein: ASGASKGAYNEQF
CDR3 length: 13; V gene: TRBV7-3; J gene: TRBJ2-5; clone size: .; CDR3 protein: ASSLTPGPQETQY
CDR3 length: 13; V gene: TRBV5-6; J gene: TRBJ2-7; clone size: .; CDR3 protein: ASSRTGGSVYEQY
CDR3 length: 11; V gene: TRBV19; J gene: TRBJ1-5; clone size: .; CDR3 protein: ASSMGGSQPQH
CDR3 length: 13; V gene: TRBV5-1; J gene: TRBJ1-2; clone size: .; CDR3 protein: ASSYDGTDIYGYT
CDR3 length: 10; V gene: TRBV6-1; J gene: TRBJ1-6; clone size: .; CDR3 protein: ASTGRNSPLH
CDR3 length: 15; V gene: TRBV4-2; J gene: TRBJ2-1; clone size: few; CDR3 protein: ASSQEFTGASYNEQF
CDR3 length: 12; V gene: TRBV6-6; J gene: TRBJ2-3; clone size: .; CDR3 protein: ASSGGVSTDTQY